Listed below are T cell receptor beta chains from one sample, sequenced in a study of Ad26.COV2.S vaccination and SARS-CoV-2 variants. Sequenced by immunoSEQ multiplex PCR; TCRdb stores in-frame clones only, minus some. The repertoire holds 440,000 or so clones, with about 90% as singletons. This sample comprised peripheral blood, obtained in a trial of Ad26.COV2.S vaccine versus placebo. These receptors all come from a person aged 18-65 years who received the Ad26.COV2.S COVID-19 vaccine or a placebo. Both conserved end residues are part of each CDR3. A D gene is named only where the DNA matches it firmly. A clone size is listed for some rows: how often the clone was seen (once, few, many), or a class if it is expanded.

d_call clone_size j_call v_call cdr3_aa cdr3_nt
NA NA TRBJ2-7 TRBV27 CASSLGVRGYEQYF TGTGCCAGCAGTTTAGGGGTCAGGGGCTACGAGCAGTACTTC
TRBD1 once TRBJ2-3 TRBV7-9 CASSDGTGPKDTQYF TGTGCCAGCAGCGACGGGACAGGGCCGAAAGATACGCAGTATTTT
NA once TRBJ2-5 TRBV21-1 CATSRLGLPWTQYF TGTGCCACTTCTCGACTAGGCCTCCCCTGGACCCAGTACTTC
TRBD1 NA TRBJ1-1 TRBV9 CASSEQTGPGTEAFF TGTGCCAGCAGTGAACAGACAGGGCCGGGCACTGAAGCTTTCTTT
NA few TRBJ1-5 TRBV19 CASSPLAPGANQPQHF TGTGCCAGTAGCCCCTTAGCCCCAGGGGCTAATCAGCCCCAGCATTTT
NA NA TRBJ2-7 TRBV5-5 CASSPLGSQGVYEQYF TGTGCCAGCAGCCCCCTGGGTAGCCAGGGAGTATACGAGCAGTACTTC
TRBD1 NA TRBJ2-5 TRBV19 CASSIRTGGFPQETQYF TGTGCCAGTAGTATTCGGACAGGGGGCTTCCCCCAAGAGACCCAGTACTTC
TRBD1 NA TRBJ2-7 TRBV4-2 CASTQPGQAGEQYF TGTGCCAGCACTCAACCGGGACAGGCGGGTGAGCAGTACTTC
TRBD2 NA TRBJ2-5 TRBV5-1 CASSNSGTRQETQYF TGCGCCAGCAGCAACTCCGGGACTAGGCAAGAGACCCAGTACTTC
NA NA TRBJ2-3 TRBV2 CASKEGSVHPDTQYF TGTGCCAGCAAGGAAGGGTCCGTCCACCCAGATACGCAGTATTTT
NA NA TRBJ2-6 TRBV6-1 CASSEWENRVGANVLTF TGTGCCAGCAGTGAATGGGAGAACAGGGTGGGGGCCAACGTCCTGACTTTC
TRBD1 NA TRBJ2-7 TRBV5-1 CASSFARTGNSYEQYF TGCGCCAGCAGCTTTGCAAGGACAGGGAACTCCTACGAGCAGTACTTC
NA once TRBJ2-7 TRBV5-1 CASSLFGRGVRGSYEQYF TGCGCCAGCAGCTTGTTCGGCAGGGGCGTAAGAGGATCCTACGAGCAGTACTTC
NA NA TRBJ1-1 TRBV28 CASNSLGRVYTEAFF TGTGCCAGCAACTCCTTAGGCAGGGTGTACACTGAAGCTTTCTTT
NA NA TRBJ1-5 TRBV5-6 CASSLWQGGNQPQHF TGTGCCAGCAGCTTGTGGCAGGGAGGCAATCAGCCCCAGCATTTT
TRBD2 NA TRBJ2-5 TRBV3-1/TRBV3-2 CASSQLLAGEGETQYF TGTGCCAGCAGCCAACTACTAGCGGGAGAAGGAGAGACCCAGTACTTC